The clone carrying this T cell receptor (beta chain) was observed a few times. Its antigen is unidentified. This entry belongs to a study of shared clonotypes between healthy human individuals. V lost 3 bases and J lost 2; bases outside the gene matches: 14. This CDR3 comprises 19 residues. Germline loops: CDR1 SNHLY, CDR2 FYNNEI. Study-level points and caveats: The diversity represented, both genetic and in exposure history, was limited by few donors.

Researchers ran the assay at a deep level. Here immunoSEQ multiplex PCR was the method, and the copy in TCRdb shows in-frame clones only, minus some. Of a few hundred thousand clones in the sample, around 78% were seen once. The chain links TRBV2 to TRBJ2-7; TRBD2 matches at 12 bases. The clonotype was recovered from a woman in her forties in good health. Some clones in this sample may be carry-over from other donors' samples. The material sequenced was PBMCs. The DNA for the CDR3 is TGTGCCAGCAGTGACGGAATCCTAGCGGGAGGGATCCCCCCCTACGAGCAGTACTTC. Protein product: CASSDGILAGGIPPYEQYF.